The 26 T cell receptor beta chains below were found in one sample sequenced in a study of blood T cell repertoires in COVID-19. Libraries were prepared by immunoSEQ multiplex PCR; TCRdb keeps only in-frame clonotypes and omits some of them. The sample has approximately 200,000 clones, about 80% seen once; the top ten hold less than 2.5%. The sequencing sample was made of peripheral blood. The receptors originated from a woman aged 55-75 years with acute or convalescent COVID-19.

The rearrangement uses TRBV5-4 and TRBJ1-1; 7 bases agree with TRBD1. The CDR3 loop spans 14 amino acids. Germline V lookup: CDR1 SGHNT, CDR2 YYREEE (reference sequence). V dropped 4 bases and J dropped 7; count of bases not matched to a gene: 10. The CDR3 DNA reads as TGTGCCAGCAGCGTCGTCGACAGGGCTGATGAAGCTTTCTTT. It yields the protein CASSVVDRADEAFF.

A few counts support this clone. This sequence joins TRBV18 and TRBJ1-3; D possibly corresponds to TRBD1 (6 bases). Trimming stripped 5 bases from V and 3 bases from J, with 14 bases between. The CDR3 length is 15 residues. Germline V gives CDR1 KGHSH, CDR2 LQKENI. The DNA for the CDR3 is TGTGCCAGCTCAACGGCGGGGGGCCTTGGAAACACCATATATTTT. Translation: CASSTAGGLGNTIYF.

There are many counts of this clone. The gene calls are TRBV23-1 and TRBJ2-7; 8 bases agree with TRBD1. TRBV23-1 is labeled an ORF, and its function is uncertain. V dropped 2 bases and J dropped 3; count of bases not matched to a gene: 6. CDR3 size: 15 residues. The CDR3 nucleotides read TGCGCCAGCAGTCAAAGCAGGGGGCTCCTCTACGAGCAGTACTTC. It is translated as CASSQSRGLLYEQYF.

The J gene is TRBJ2-1, the V gene TRBV19, with 13 bases fitting TRBD2. With V trimmed by 5 bases and J by 8 bases, 9 bases remained unmatched. CDR1 LNHDA and CDR2 SQIVND come from the germline V gene (reference sequence). This CDR3 region has 16 residues. DNA for the CDR3: TGTGCCAGTAGTTCAGGGACTAGCGGGACTTTTGATGAGCAGTTCTTC. Residues: CASSSGTSGTFDEQFF.

The chain has TRBV18 and TRBJ2-3; D is ambiguous. Trimming cost V 2 bases and J 0 bases, with 9 bases left between them. This CDR3 has 15 amino acids. Germline CDR1 reads KGHSH; CDR2 reads LQKENI. This CDR3 is CASSPIPSSTDTQYF. The CDR3 bases are TGTGCCAGCTCACCAATCCCATCCAGCACAGATACGCAGTATTTT.

The chain employs TRBV14 and TRBJ2-3, with a tentative D call TRBD2 (5 bases). CDR3 length: 15 amino acids. V shed 4 bases and J shed 0 bases, with 11 bases lying between them. The germline V gene encodes CDR1 SGHDN and CDR2 FVKESK. CDR3 loop: CASSPRGTSTDTQYF. As DNA, the CDR3 is TGTGCCAGCAGCCCCCGGGGAACTAGCACAGATACGCAGTATTTT.

The J gene is TRBJ1-2, the V gene TRBV5-1; possibly TRBD1 for D (6 bases). Trimming stripped 6 bases from V and 4 bases from J, with 13 bases between. Germline V gene data show CDR1 as SGHRS and CDR2 as YFSETQ. The CDR3 extends over 13 amino acids. The CDR3 here is CASTSGEGYGYTF. CDR3 nucleotide sequence: TGCGCCAGCACCTCAGGGGAGGGCTATGGCTACACCTTC.

The chain joins TRBV5-6 to TRBJ2-7; maybe TRBD2 (5 bases). Germline loops: CDR1 SGHDT, CDR2 YYEEEE. There are 15 residues in the CDR3. Between the trimmed V and J ends, which lost 0 bases and 3 bases, there was a span of 13 bases. The CDR3, as DNA: TGTGCCAGCAGCTTGGTCGTTGAGGGTAGCTACGAGCAGTACTTC. Translated: CASSLVVEGSYEQYF.

This clone was seen a handful of times. The chain joins TRBV28 to TRBJ1-1; 10 bases fit TRBD1. The CDR3 consists of 15 residues. The junction had 9 bases not matched to a gene; V was cut back by 6 bases and J by 5 bases. Germline CDR1 and CDR2: MDHEN and SYDVKM. CDR3 coding DNA: TGTGCCAGCAGCACCGGGACAGGGGTGGGAACTGAAGCTTTCTTT. This sequence encodes CASSTGTGVGTEAFF.

In regard to this clone: This specimen includes other DNA sequences encoding the same CDR3. V usage is TRBV5-4 and J usage is TRBJ1-4, with 9 bases that match TRBD1. Looked up from germline, CDR1 is SGHNT and CDR2 is YYREEE (reference sequence). V trimming: 4 bases; J trimming: 0 bases; junction bases outside the gene matches: 4. CDR3 length: 16 residues. The CDR3 region has the DNA TGTGCCAGCAGCCGGGGACAGGGCACAACTAATGAAAAACTGTTTTTT. This codes for CASSRGQGTTNEKLFF.

The rearrangement links TRBV28 to TRBJ1-6; D unclear. The V end lost 5 bases, the J end lost 0 bases, and 8 bases lay between the germline ends. CDR3 length: 15 amino acids. Germline loops: CDR1 MDHEN, CDR2 SYDVKM. The DNA of the CDR3 is TGTGCCAGCAGTCCAACCAGCTCCTATAATTCACCCCTCCACTTT. This encodes CASSPTSSYNSPLHF.

The chain links TRBV5-1 to TRBJ1-4, with TRBD1 matching over 8 bases. V shed 0 bases, J shed 8 bases, and the junction held 6 bases outside the gene matches. Germline CDR1 SGHRS, CDR2 YFSETQ. The CDR3 sequence is 15 residues long. CDR3 nucleotides: TGCGCCAGCAGCTTGGACGGACAGGGTGGAGAAAAACTGTTTTTT. Encoded protein: CASSLDGQGGEKLFF.

The chain carries TRBV12-3 or TRBV12-4 and TRBJ2-7, with 7 positions matching TRBD2. The ends lost 3 bases at V and 6 bases at J; junction bases unmatched: 5. The CDR3 spans 13 residues. DNA of the CDR3: TGTGCCAGCAGTTTTTCGGGGGGAGTCGAGCAGTACTTC. The encoded protein is CASSFSGGVEQYF.

The rearrangement links TRBV29-1 to TRBJ2-2, with a weak D call TRBD1 (6 bases). Germline lookup yields CDR1 SQVTM and CDR2 ANQGSEA. V was trimmed by 7 bases and J by 4 bases, leaving 16 bases between them. The CDR3 has 14 amino acids. CDR3 coding DNA: TGCAGCGCTGGAGGACAGTCGAGCACCGGGGAGCTGTTTTTT. Its translation: CSAGGQSSTGELFF.

J is TRBJ2-2 and V is TRBV5-4; 7 bases match TRBD2. Germline V gives CDR1 SGHNT, CDR2 YYREEE (reference sequence). This CDR3 has 14 residues. V gave up 2 bases and J gave up 7 bases; unmatched junction bases: 5. CDR3 in amino acids: CASSLSGVGGELFF. CDR3 sequence (DNA): TGTGCCAGCAGCTTAAGCGGGGTAGGCGGGGAGCTGTTTTTT.

There are a few counts of this clone. V usage is TRBV28 and J usage is TRBJ1-1; D is undetermined. Per germline, CDR1 MDHEN and CDR2 SYDVKM. The V and J ends lost 3 bases and 11 bases respectively, with 19 bases between them. The CDR3 extends over 14 amino acids. CDR3 loop: CASSFLPAGTPAFF. The CDR3 DNA follows: TGTGCCAGCAGTTTTCTCCCTGCAGGTACGCCTGCTTTCTTT.

The chain carries TRBV5-1 and TRBJ2-6, with D tentatively TRBD1 (5 bases). Germline lookup yields CDR1 SGHRS and CDR2 YFSETQ. V was shortened by 0 bases and J by 0 bases, with 13 bases between the two germline ends. The CDR3 is made up of 18 amino acids. This CDR3 reads CASSLETVGLSGANVLTF. CDR3 coding DNA: TGCGCCAGCAGCTTGGAGACAGTGGGCCTCTCTGGGGCCAACGTCCTGACTTTC.

This chain's CDR3 is CASSYAGGNTEAFF. For the CDR3, the DNA is TGCGCCAGCAGCTACGCAGGGGGAAACACTGAAGCTTTCTTT. V and J are TRBV5-1 and TRBJ1-1, with 7 bases that match TRBD1. The CDR3 covers 14 residues. The junction had 4 bases not matched to a gene; V was cut back by 3 bases and J by 2 bases. From germline, CDR1 is SGHRS and CDR2 YFSETQ. Complete variable domain (other parts from reference TRBV5-1 and TRBJ1-1): KAGVTQTPRYLIKTRGQQVTLSCSPISGHRSVSWYQQTPGQGLQFLFEYFSETQRNKGNFPGRFSGRQFSNSRSEMNVSTLELGDSALYLCASSYAGGNTEAFFGQGTRLTVV.

J is TRBJ2-7 and V is TRBV6-5; 8 bases agree with TRBD2. Germline values: CDR1 MNHEY, CDR2 SVGAGI. V shed 0 bases, J shed 3 bases, and the junction held 4 bases outside the gene matches. The CDR3 spans 15 residues. The CDR3 nucleotides are TGTGCCAGCAGTTACTCGGGGCGGGGGGTCTACGAGCAGTACTTC. It translates to CASSYSGRGVYEQYF.

V usage is TRBV10-3 and J usage is TRBJ2-3; tentatively, D is TRBD2 (7 bases). V lost 3 bases and J lost 5, with 18 bases in between. The CDR3 spans 16 residues. Germline V gene sequence: CDR1 ENHRY, CDR2 SYGVKD. The CDR3 sequence: CAISDVGGLFQDTQYF. The CDR3 DNA is TGTGCCATCAGTGATGTCGGGGGGCTATTCCAAGATACGCAGTATTTT.

This clone was counted between two and nine times. V is TRBV24-1 and J is TRBJ1-1, with D hard to call. Germline CDR1 KGHDR, CDR2 SFDVKD. V was clipped by 7 bases and J by 8 bases, with 13 bases between them. This CDR3 is built from 12 residues. This CDR3 is CATSREGIEAFF. In DNA, the CDR3 is TGTGCCACCAGCCGGGAGGGAATAGAAGCTTTCTTT.

J is TRBJ2-5 and V is TRBV7-9; 8 bases fit TRBD2. This CDR3 is built from 13 residues. The trim removed 1 base at V and 5 bases at J, leaving 0 bases unmatched. Germline V gene sequence: CDR1 SEHNR, CDR2 FQNEAQ (reference sequence). CDR3 region: CASSLGGGETQYF. CDR3 nucleotides: TGTGCCAGCAGCTTAGGCGGGGGGGAGACCCAGTACTTC.

This clone was recorded a few times. The gene calls are TRBV13 and TRBJ2-1; D may be TRBD1 (5 bases). There are 12 residues in the CDR3. Looked up from germline, CDR1 is PRHDT and CDR2 is FYEKMQ (reference sequence). Trimming left V 8 bases short and J 9 bases short, with 14 bases between. The CDR3 sequence: CASSSVGLEQFF. For the CDR3, the DNA is TGTGCCAGCTCCTCGGTGGGGCTTGAGCAGTTCTTC.

V and J are TRBV5-6 and TRBJ2-3; tentative D call: TRBD1 (5 bases). Germline V gives CDR1 SGHDT, CDR2 YYEEEE. Trimming took 4 bases from V and 1 from J, leaving 16 bases between them. This CDR3 contains 16 residues. The DNA for the CDR3 is TGTGCCAGCAGCCCAATAGGGGAATTCGGCACAGATACGCAGTATTTT. It codes for CASSPIGEFGTDTQYF.

The V gene is TRBV28, the J gene TRBJ1-5; TRBD1 matches 8 bases. CDR1 MDHEN and CDR2 SYDVKM come from the germline V gene. V was pared by 10 bases and J by 0 bases, with 8 bases of the junction left unmatched. This CDR3 region has 15 residues. The CDR3 sequence: CATSLGQVSNQPQHF. The CDR3 region has the DNA TGTGCCACCTCCCTGGGACAGGTTAGCAATCAGCCCCAGCATTTT.

The J gene is TRBJ2-1, the V gene TRBV10-2; 8 bases agree with TRBD1. J gave up 6 bases and V 7 bases, and 8 bases lay outside the gene matches. The CDR3 length is 14 residues. In germline, CDR1 is WSHSY, CDR2 SAAADI. In DNA form, the CDR3 reads TGCGCCAGCAAATTACAGGGGGGTGGCAATGAGCAGTTCTTC. It codes for CASKLQGGGNEQFF.